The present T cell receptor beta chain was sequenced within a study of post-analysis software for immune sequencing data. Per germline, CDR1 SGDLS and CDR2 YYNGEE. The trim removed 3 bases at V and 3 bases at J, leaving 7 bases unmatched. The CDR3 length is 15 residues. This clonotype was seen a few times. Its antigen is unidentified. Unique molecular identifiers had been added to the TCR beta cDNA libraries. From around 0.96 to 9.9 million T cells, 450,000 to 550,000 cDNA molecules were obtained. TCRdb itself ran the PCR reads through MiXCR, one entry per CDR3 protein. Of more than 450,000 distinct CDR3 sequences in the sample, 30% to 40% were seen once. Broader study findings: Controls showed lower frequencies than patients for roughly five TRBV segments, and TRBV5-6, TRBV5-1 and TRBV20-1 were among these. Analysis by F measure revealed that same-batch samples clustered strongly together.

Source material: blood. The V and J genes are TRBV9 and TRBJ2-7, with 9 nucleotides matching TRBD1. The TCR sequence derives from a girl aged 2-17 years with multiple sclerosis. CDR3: CASSAGDRDLYEQYF. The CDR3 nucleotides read TGTGCCAGCAGCGCAGGGGACAGGGATCTCTACGAGCAGTACTTC.